Below are 20 T cell receptor beta chains sequenced from a single sample in a study of regulatory T cells in long-lasting Graves disease. Time point: persistent/refractory GD, antithyroid drugs over 5 years with positive TRAb. Generation of the TCR library employed RNA extracted from PBMCs. Relying on iRepertoire HTBI primers and Arm-PCR of CDR3 regions, the team built TCR beta libraries. TCRdb used MiXCR to reprocess the multiplex PCR reads, holding one entry per CDR3 protein. The table lists about 660,000 distinct CDR3 sequences, 25% to 35% of them singletons. The sample in question was peripheral blood mononuclear cells (PBMCs), obtained when the disease was refractory, from a patient treated with antithyroid drugs. All receptors come from a female donor with Graves disease.

In this sample, this clonotype turned up a few times. The chain is built from TRBV18 and TRBJ2-5, with 7 bases that match TRBD2. The V gene's germline CDR1 is KGHSH and CDR2 LQKENI. The CDR3 has 12 amino acids. The trim removed 8 bases at V and 1 base at J, leaving 1 base unmatched. The CDR3 DNA is TGTGCCAGCCCGGGAGGCCAAGAGACCCAGTACTTC. This gives the protein CASPGGQETQYF.

This clonotype occurred a few times. The chain uses TRBV3-1 and TRBJ1-2, with 7 positions matching TRBD1. Germline CDR1 reads LGHDT; CDR2 reads YNNKEL (reference sequence). The CDR3 spans 14 residues. With V trimmed by 0 bases and J by 7 bases, 5 bases remained unmatched. CDR3 protein: CASSQERGRSGYTF. For the CDR3, the DNA is TGTGCCAGCAGCCAAGAGAGGGGGCGTAGTGGCTACACCTTC. Drawing the rest from reference TRBV3-1 and TRBJ1-2, the complete variable domain is DTAVSQTPKYLVTQMGNDKSIKCEQNLGHDTMYWYKQDSKKFLKIMFSYNNKELIINETVPNRFSPKSPDKAHLNLHINSLELGDSAVYFCASSQERGRSGYTFGSGTRLTVV.

The V call is TRBV9, the J call TRBJ2-3; D gene ambiguous. Germline loops: CDR1 SGDLS, CDR2 YYNGEE. V was cut by 0 bases and J by 5 bases, with 7 bases left in between. The length of the CDR3 is 13 residues. CDR3 DNA sequence: TGTGCCAGCAGCGTAGGTCCCGGAGATACGCAGTATTTT. This translates into CASSVGPGDTQYF.

V and J are TRBV19 and TRBJ2-7; D is possibly TRBD1 (5 bases). Trimming took 3 bases from V and 1 from J, leaving 7 bases between them. The germline V gene has CDR1 LNHDA and CDR2 SQIVND (reference sequence). CDR3 size: 13 residues. CDR3 region: CASSIQGSYEQYF. For the CDR3, the DNA is TGTGCCAGTAGTATCCAGGGTTCCTACGAGCAGTACTTC.

Turning to this clonotype: At one end, the junction sequence differs from germline, possibly due to a read error. This chain joins TRBV7-6 and TRBJ2-7, with D unresolved. The germline V gene has CDR1 SGHVS and CDR2 FNYEAQ. The CDR3 has 13 amino acids. The CDR3 spells CAGSPGARAEQYF. The CDR3 region has the DNA TGTGCCGGCAGCCCCGGCGCTCGTGCCGAGCAGTACTTC.

This clonotype has only a few counts. The J gene is TRBJ1-2, the V gene TRBV6-1; D ambiguous. Germline assignment: CDR1 MNHNS and CDR2 SASEGT. The V end lost 6 bases, the J end lost 0 bases, and 5 bases lay between the germline ends. This CDR3 is built from 12 residues. CDR3 residues: CASRRPNYGYTF. CDR3 nucleotides: TGTGCCAGCAGGCGTCCTAACTATGGCTACACCTTC.

The V call is TRBV7-9, the J call TRBJ2-5; maybe TRBD2 (6 bases). Germline CDR1 is SEHNR and CDR2 is FQNEAQ (reference sequence). The CDR3 length is 14 residues. V was clipped by 4 bases and J by 2 bases, with 11 bases between them. In DNA, the CDR3 is TGTGCCAGCAGCTCGCCCGGGGGACAAGAGACCCAGTACTTC. Protein product: CASSSPGGQETQYF.

This clonotype was seen only a few times. The chain recombines TRBV7-2 with TRBJ2-7, with 7 bases aligning to TRBD2. The V and J ends lost 2 bases and 0 bases, in that order; junction bases with no gene match: 7. The CDR3 runs to 16 residues. Per germline, CDR1 SGHTA and CDR2 FQGNSA. The CDR3 coding sequence is TGTGCCAGCAGCTTAATCGCTAGGACTAGCTCCTACGAGCAGTACTTC. It yields the protein CASSLIARTSSYEQYF.

The chain joins TRBV5-1 to TRBJ1-1; 7 positions match TRBD1. Trimming at V came to 3 bases and at J to 5 bases, leaving 10 bases not matched to a gene. The CDR3 totals 15 residues. Germline CDR1 reads SGHRS; CDR2 reads YFSETQ. The CDR3 is CASSSTRQGGTEAFF. In DNA form, the CDR3 reads TGCGCCAGCAGCTCTACTCGACAGGGAGGGACTGAAGCTTTCTTT.

This CDR3 reads CASSSIPDSYNEQFF. DNA of the CDR3: TGTGCCAGCAGTTCGATCCCAGACAGCTACAATGAGCAGTTCTTC. The chain couples TRBV6-9 to TRBJ2-1, with a tentative D call TRBD1 (5 bases). V dropped 4 bases and J dropped 3 bases, with 13 bases sitting between them. The CDR3 spans 15 residues. Germline loops: CDR1 MNHGY, CDR2 SVAAGI.

V gene TRBV7-3 combines with J gene TRBJ1-1; maybe TRBD1 (5 bases). There are 16 residues in the CDR3. Trimming stripped 5 bases from V and 5 bases from J, with 21 bases between. Per germline, CDR1 SGHTA and CDR2 FQGTGA. This chain's CDR3 is CASSATRTFPGTEAFF. The CDR3, as DNA: TGTGCCAGCAGCGCAACCCGGACATTCCCCGGTACTGAAGCTTTCTTT.

The chain combines TRBV20-1 with TRBJ1-3; D not resolved. CDR1 and CDR2 (germline): DFQATT, SNEGSKA (reference sequence). The V end was cut by 0 bases, the J end by 1 base, with 13 bases between. CDR3 length equals 16 residues. This CDR3 reads CSARDLGAASGNTIYF. Written as DNA, the CDR3 is TGCAGTGCTAGAGATCTAGGAGCAGCGTCTGGAAACACCATATATTTT.

This clonotype appeared a few times. The chain combines TRBV3-1 with TRBJ1-5; weak D call: TRBD1 (6 bases). V was shortened by 5 bases and J by 2 bases, with 13 bases between the two germline ends. This CDR3 is 15 amino acids long. Germline CDR1 is LGHDT and CDR2 is YNNKEL (reference sequence). The CDR3 here is CASSSRDNRNQPQHF. The CDR3 region has the DNA TGTGCCAGCAGCTCCCGGGACAACCGCAATCAGCCCCAGCATTTT.

The chain employs TRBV27 and TRBJ1-6; 8 nucleotides align to TRBD1. The CDR3 covers 15 residues. Germline CDR1 is MNHEY and CDR2 is SMNVEV (reference sequence). J lost 7 bases, V lost 5 bases, and 7 bases had no gene match. The CDR3: CASSATGVGNSPLHF. The CDR3 DNA reads as TGTGCCAGCAGTGCGACAGGGGTTGGGAATTCACCCCTCCACTTT.

J is TRBJ2-7 and V is TRBV6-6; a possible D gene is TRBD1 (5 bases). The CDR3 consists of 15 residues. CDR1 and CDR2 (germline): MNHNY, SVGAGI (reference sequence). Trimming took 0 bases from V and 3 from J, leaving 12 bases between them. CDR3: CASSYSSQGVYEQYF. CDR3 nucleotides: TGTGCCAGCAGTTACTCGTCCCAGGGCGTCTACGAGCAGTACTTC.

The V gene is TRBV11-2, the J gene TRBJ1-1, with 9 nucleotides matching TRBD1. The CDR3 is made up of 14 amino acids. V lost 5 bases and J lost 5; bases outside the gene matches: 6. The V gene's germline CDR1 is SGHAT and CDR2 FQNNGV. CDR3 region: CASSTTGGRTEAFF. CDR3 sequence (DNA): TGTGCCAGCAGCACGACAGGGGGTCGAACTGAAGCTTTCTTT.

The rearrangement uses TRBV30 and TRBJ2-7, with 7 bases aligning to TRBD1. V lost 2 bases and J lost 2; bases outside the gene matches: 9. This CDR3 has 15 residues. CDR1 and CDR2 from the germline V gene are GTSNPN and SVGIG (reference sequence). The CDR3 DNA follows: TGTGCCTGGAGTCCAACCTGGGACAGTACCTACGAGCAGTACTTC. Amino acid sequence: CAWSPTWDSTYEQYF.

In this sample, this clonotype turned up many times. The CDR3, as DNA: TGTGCCAGCAGCCCGACCTGGGCTAGCGGGTACACCGGGGAGCTGTTTTTT. It is translated as CASSPTWASGYTGELFF. The chain employs TRBV28 and TRBJ2-2, with 8 bases that match TRBD2. Trimming took 6 bases from V and 3 from J; bases not matched to a gene: 12. CDR3 length: 17 residues. Germline lookup yields CDR1 MDHEN and CDR2 SYDVKM.

The rearrangement uses TRBV20-1 and TRBJ2-6; D not certain. V was pared by 4 bases and J by 0 bases, with 4 bases between. The CDR3 runs to 13 residues. The germline gives CDR1 DFQATT, CDR2 SNEGSKA (reference sequence). This CDR3 reads CSAMPSGANVLTF. Here the CDR3 DNA reads TGCAGTGCTATGCCCTCTGGGGCCAACGTCCTGACTTTC.

Ten or more counts support this clonotype. The chain links TRBV2 to TRBJ1-1; D gene uncertain. This CDR3 spans 13 amino acids. Trimming pared 5 bases from V and 1 base from J, leaving 8 bases between. Germline V CDR1 and CDR2: SNHLY, FYNNEI. CDR3 residues: CASSLFENTEAFF. The DNA of the CDR3 is TGTGCCAGCAGTTTGTTCGAGAACACTGAAGCTTTCTTT.